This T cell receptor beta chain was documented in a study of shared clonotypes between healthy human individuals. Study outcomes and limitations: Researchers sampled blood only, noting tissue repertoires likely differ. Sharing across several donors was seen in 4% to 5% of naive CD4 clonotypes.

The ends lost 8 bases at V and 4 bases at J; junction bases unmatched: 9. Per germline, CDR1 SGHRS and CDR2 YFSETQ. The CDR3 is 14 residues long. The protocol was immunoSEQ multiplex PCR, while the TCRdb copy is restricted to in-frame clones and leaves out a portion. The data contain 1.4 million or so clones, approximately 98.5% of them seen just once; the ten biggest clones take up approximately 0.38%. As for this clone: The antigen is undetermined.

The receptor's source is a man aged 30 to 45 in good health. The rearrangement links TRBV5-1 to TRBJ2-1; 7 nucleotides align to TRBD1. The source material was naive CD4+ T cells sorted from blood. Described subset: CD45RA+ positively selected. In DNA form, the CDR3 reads TGCGCCAGTAAAGGACAGGATAAGTACAATGAGCAGTTCTTC. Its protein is CASKGQDKYNEQFF.